The 9 T cell receptor beta chains reported below all come from one sample, sequenced in a study of blood T cell repertoires in COVID-19 (TCRdb year 2020). The receptor library was made with the immunoSEQ multiplex PCR assay. TCRdb re-hosts the immuneACCESS table, in-frame sequences only. Its copies lack some clones; in the studies checked, an unresolved V gene accounts for under half of them, and the cause for the rest is not known. This sample holds about 170,000 clones; 80% to 90% were observed only once. The ten largest clones take up about 14% of the sample. The sample taken for sequencing was peripheral blood. These receptors all come from an older woman with COVID-19, enrolled during active disease.

The CDR3 reads CASSLPGAGNTGELFF. The CDR3 bases are TGTGCCAGCAGTTTACCAGGGGCGGGGAACACCGGGGAGCTGTTTTTT. The chain joins TRBV28 to TRBJ2-2, with a weak D call TRBD1 (6 bases). This CDR3 comprises 16 residues. Looked up from germline, CDR1 is MDHEN and CDR2 is SYDVKM. V lost 2 bases and J 1 base, leaving 11 bases between the germline ends.

The chain combines TRBV7-2 with TRBJ2-7; D remains ambiguous. The CDR3 is made up of 14 amino acids. Germline CDR1 SGHTA, CDR2 FQGNSA. Between the trimmed V and J ends, which lost 1 base and 3 bases, there was a span of 10 bases. CDR3 coding DNA: TGTGCCAGCAGCTTAGGTGAGGTTAACTACGAGCAGTACTTC. It yields the protein CASSLGEVNYEQYF.

The rearrangement links TRBV27 to TRBJ2-3; tentative D call: TRBD2 (5 bases). Trimming removed 6 bases from V and 0 bases from J, with 7 bases in between. The CDR3 is 13 amino acids. CDR1 and CDR2 from the germline V gene are MNHEY and SMNVEV (reference sequence). The CDR3 here is CASSGISTDTQYF. CDR3 sequence (DNA): TGTGCCAGCAGCGGGATAAGCACAGATACGCAGTATTTT.

The chain recombines TRBV5-1 with TRBJ2-3; a possible D gene is TRBD1 (5 bases). Germline CDR1 is SGHRS and CDR2 is YFSETQ. V shed 4 bases and J shed 2 bases, with 14 bases lying between them. This CDR3 comprises 15 residues. The CDR3 here is CASSLGQTNTDTQYF. The DNA for the CDR3 is TGCGCCAGCAGCCTCGGACAAACAAACACAGATACGCAGTATTTT.

The chain employs TRBV25-1 and TRBJ1-1, with D perhaps TRBD1 (5 bases). This CDR3 has 12 amino acids. The V gene lost 8 bases and the J gene lost 4 bases, with 11 bases spanning the gap. CDR1 is MGHDK, CDR2 SYGVNS, per germline. In DNA, the CDR3 is TGTGCCAGCGAAAGGGGTCGCACTGAAGCTTTCTTT. Amino acids: CASERGRTEAFF.

The chain recombines TRBV6-5 with TRBJ1-2; 7 bases are shared with TRBD1. The V segment lost 6 bases and the J segment 8 bases; nucleotides outside the gene matches: 6. The CDR3 is 12 amino acids. The germline CDR1 and CDR2 sequences are MNHEY and SVGAGI. The DNA of the CDR3 is TGTGCCAGCAGCCCCGGGACAGCCGGCTACACCTTC. Amino acid sequence: CASSPGTAGYTF.

The chain employs TRBV6-5 and TRBJ1-1, with TRBD1 identical over 10 bases. After removal of 0 bases from V and 7 bases from J, the junction contained 5 bases not matched to a gene. CDR1 is MNHEY and CDR2 is SVGAGI in the germline V gene. This CDR3 is 15 amino acids long. The CDR3 loop is CASSYSVRTGGEAFF. CDR3 in DNA: TGTGCCAGCAGTTACTCGGTTAGGACAGGGGGTGAAGCTTTCTTT.

There are a few counts of this clone. The genes are TRBV29-1 and TRBJ1-2; 7 nucleotides line up with TRBD1. With V trimmed by 5 bases and J by 7 bases, 7 bases remained unmatched. CDR3 length: 12 amino acids. Germline CDR1 reads SQVTM; CDR2 reads ANQGSEA. CDR3 residues: CSVTKTGVGYTF. In nucleotides, the CDR3 is TGCAGCGTTACCAAAACAGGGGTTGGCTACACCTTC.

DNA for the CDR3: TGTGCCAGCAGATCCGGGACAGTCAATCAGCCCCAGCATTTT. Translating gives CASRSGTVNQPQHF. The chain is built from TRBV27 and TRBJ1-5, with 7 bases fitting TRBD1. Losses at the gene ends were 6 bases for V and 3 bases for J; bases not matched to a gene: 5. Looked up from germline, CDR1 is MNHEY and CDR2 is SMNVEV (reference sequence). The CDR3 runs 14 residues.